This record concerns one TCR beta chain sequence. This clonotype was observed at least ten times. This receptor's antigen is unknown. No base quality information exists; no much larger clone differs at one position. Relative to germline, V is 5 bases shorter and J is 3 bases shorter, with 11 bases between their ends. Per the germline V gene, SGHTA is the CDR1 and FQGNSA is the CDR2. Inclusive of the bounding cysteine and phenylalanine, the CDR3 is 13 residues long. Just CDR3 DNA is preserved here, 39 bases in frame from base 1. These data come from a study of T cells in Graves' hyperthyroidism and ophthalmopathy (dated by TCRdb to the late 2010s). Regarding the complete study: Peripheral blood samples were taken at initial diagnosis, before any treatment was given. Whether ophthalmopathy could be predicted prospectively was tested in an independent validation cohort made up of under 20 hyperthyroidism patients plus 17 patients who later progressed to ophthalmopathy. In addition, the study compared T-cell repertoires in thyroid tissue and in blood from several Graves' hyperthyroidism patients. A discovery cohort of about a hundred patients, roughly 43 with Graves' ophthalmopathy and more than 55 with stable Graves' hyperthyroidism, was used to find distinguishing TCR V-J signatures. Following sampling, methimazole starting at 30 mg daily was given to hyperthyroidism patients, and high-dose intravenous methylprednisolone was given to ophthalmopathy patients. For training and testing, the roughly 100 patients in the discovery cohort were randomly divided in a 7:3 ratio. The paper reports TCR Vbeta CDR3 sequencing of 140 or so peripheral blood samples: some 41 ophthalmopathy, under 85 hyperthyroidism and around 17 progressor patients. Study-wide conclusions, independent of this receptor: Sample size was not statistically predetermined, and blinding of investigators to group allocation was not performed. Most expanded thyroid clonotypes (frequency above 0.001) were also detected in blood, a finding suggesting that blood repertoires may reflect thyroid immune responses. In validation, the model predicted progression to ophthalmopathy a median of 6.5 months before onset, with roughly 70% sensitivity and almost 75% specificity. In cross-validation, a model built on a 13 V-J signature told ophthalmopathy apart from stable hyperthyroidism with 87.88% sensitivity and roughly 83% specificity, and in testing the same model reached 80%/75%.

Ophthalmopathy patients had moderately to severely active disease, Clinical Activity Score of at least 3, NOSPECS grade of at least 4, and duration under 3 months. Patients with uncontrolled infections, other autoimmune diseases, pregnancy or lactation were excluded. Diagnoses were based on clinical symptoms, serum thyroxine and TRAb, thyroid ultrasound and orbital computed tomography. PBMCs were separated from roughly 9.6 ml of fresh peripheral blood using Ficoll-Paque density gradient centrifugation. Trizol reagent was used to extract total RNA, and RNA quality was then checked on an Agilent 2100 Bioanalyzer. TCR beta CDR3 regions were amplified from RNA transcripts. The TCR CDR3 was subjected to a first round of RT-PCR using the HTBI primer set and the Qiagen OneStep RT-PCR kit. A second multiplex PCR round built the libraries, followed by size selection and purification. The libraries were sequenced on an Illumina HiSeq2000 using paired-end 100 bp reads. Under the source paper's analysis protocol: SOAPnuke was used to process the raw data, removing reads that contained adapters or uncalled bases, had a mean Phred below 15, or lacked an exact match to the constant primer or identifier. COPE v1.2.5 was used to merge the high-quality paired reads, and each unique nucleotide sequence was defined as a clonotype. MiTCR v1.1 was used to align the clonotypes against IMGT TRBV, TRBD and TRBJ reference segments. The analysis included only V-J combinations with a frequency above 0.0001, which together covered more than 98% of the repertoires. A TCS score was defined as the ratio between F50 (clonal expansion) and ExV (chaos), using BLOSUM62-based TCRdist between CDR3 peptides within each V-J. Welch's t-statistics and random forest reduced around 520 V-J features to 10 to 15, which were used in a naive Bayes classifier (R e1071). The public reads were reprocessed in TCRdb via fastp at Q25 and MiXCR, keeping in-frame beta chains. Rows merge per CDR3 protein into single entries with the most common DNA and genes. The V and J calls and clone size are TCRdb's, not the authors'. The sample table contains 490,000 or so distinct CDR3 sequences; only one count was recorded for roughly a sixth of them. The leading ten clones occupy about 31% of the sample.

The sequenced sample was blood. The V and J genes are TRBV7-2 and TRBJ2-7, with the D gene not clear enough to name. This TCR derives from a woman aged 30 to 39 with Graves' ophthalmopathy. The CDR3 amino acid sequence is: CASSAYLLYEQYF. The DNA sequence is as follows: TGTGCCAGCAGCGCCTACCTGCTCTACGAGCAGTACTTC.